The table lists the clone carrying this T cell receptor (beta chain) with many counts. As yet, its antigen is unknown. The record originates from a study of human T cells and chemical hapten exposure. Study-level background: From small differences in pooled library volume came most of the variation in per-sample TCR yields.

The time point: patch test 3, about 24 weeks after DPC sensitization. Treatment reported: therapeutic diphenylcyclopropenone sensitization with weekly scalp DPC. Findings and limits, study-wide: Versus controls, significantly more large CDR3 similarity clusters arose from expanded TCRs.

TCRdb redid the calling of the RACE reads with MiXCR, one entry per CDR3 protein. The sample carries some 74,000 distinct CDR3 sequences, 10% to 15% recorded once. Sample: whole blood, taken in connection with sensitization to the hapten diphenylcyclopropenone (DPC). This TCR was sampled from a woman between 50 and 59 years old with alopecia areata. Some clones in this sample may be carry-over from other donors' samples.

The CDR3 DNA reads TGCAGCGTCCGACTAGCGGGACCCACAGATACGCAGTATTTT. Its translation is CSVRLAGPTDTQYF. This sequence joins TRBV29-1 and TRBJ2-3; 11 nucleotides align to TRBD2. CDR3 size: 14 residues. J lost 2 bases, V lost 6 bases, and 4 bases had no gene match. Germline assignment: CDR1 SQVTM and CDR2 ANQGSEA.